This T cell receptor (beta chain) comes out of a study of T-cell reconstitution after alpha-beta-depleted transplantation in children. Unique molecular identifiers featured in how the TCRbeta library was prepared. TCRdb re-called the PCR reads through MiXCR, storing one row per CDR3 protein. This sample has about 980,000 distinct CDR3 sequences; under 30% occur once, and the top ten carry roughly 27%. General study results and limits: At one year after transplant, newly produced T cells mostly accounted for T-cell counts and diversity. After transplant, at about two months, alpha-beta T cells were reportedly derived from several hundred expanded graft clones. Several patients had high TCRbeta diversity at day 60; it came from surviving recipient T cells and thymic progenitors.

This CDR3 comprises 15 residues. CDR1 SGHRS and CDR2 YFSETQ come from the germline V gene. The trim removed 0 bases at V and 1 base at J, leaving 3 bases unmatched. This clonotype was counted ten times or more. Its antigen is currently unknown. The TCR originated in a boy under three years old who had a stem cell transplant for SCID, so the T cells may come from the graft donor. Sample: PBMCs, mostly from graft donor cells, taken 360 days after TCRalphabeta/CD19-depleted stem cell transplant. This rearrangement joins TRBV5-1 to TRBJ2-5, with 7 bases matching TRBD1. The CDR3 coding sequence is TGCGCCAGCAGCTTGGGATGGGACAGCCAAGAGACCCAGTACTTC. Its protein product is CASSLGWDSQETQYF.